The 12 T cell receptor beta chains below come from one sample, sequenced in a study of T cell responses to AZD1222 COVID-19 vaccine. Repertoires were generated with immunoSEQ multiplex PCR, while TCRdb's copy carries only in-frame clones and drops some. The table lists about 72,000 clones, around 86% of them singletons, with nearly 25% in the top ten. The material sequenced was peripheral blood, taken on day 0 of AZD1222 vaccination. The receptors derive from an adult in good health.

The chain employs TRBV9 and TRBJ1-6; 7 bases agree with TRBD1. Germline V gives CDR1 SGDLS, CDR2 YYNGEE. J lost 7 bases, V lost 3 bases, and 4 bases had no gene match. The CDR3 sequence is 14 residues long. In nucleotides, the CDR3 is TGTGCCAGCAGCGGAGACAGGGCCAATTCACCCCTCCACTTT. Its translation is CASSGDRANSPLHF.

CDR3: CASSGAVQGYEQYF. The CDR3 coding sequence is TGTGCCAGCAGTGGGGCCGTACAGGGCTACGAGCAGTACTTC. The chain uses TRBV2 and TRBJ2-7; D might be TRBD1 (6 bases). Germline V CDR1 and CDR2: SNHLY, FYNNEI. V lost 4 bases and J lost 3, with 13 bases in between. The CDR3 is made up of 14 amino acids.

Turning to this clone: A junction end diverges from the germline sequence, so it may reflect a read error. The CDR3 region has the DNA TGTGCCGGCAGACGGCAGGGGAATACCTACGAGCAGTACTTC. Translating it yields CAGRRQGNTYEQYF. This sequence joins TRBV2 and TRBJ2-7; tentatively, D is TRBD1 (6 bases). Germline assignment: CDR1 SNHLY and CDR2 FYNNEI. The CDR3 extends over 14 amino acids.

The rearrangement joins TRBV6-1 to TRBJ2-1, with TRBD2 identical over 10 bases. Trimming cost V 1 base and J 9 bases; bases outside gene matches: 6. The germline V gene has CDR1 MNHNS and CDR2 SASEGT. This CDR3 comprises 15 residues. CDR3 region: CASSEGLAGDGEQFF. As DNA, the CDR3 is TGTGCCAGCAGTGAAGGCCTAGCGGGGGATGGTGAGCAGTTCTTC.

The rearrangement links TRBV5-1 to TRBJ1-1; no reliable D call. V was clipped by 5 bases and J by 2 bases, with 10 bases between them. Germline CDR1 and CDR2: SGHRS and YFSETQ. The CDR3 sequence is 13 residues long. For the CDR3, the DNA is TGCGCCAGCAGTCGGTCGGATAACACTGAAGCTTTCTTT. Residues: CASSRSDNTEAFF.

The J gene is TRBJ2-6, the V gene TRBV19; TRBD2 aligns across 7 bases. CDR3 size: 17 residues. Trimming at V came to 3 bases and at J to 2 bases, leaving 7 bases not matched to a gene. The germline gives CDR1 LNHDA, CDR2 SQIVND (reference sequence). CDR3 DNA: TGTGCCAGTAGTATCAGTGTGGGGGGGACTGGGGCCAACGTCCTGACTTTC. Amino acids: CASSISVGGTGANVLTF.

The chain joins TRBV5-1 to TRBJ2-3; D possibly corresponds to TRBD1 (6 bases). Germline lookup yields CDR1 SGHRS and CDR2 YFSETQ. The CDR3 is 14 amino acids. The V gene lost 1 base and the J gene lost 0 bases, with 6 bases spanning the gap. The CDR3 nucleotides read TGCGCCAGCAGCTTGACAGGGAGCACAGATACGCAGTATTTT. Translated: CASSLTGSTDTQYF.

CDR3 loop: CASSPAAGSDTQYF. CDR3 coding DNA: TGTGCCAGCTCACCGGCCGCCGGGTCAGATACGCAGTATTTT. V usage is TRBV18 and J usage is TRBJ2-3; D gene unclear. The CDR3 runs 14 residues. Germline CDR1 reads KGHSH; CDR2 reads LQKENI. Trimming cost V 3 bases and J 4 bases, with 11 bases left between them.

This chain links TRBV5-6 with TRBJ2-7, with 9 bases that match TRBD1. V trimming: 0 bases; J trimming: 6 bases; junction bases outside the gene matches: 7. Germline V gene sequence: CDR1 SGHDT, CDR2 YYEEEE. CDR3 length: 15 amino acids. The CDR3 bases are TGTGCCAGCAGCTTGGTTGGGACAGGGTCAGGCGAGCAGTACTTC. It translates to CASSLVGTGSGEQYF.

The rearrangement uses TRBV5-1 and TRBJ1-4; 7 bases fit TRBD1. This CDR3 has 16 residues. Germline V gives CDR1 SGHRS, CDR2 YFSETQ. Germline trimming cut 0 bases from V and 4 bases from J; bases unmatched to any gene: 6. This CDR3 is CASSLAGPGGNEKLFF. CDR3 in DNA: TGCGCCAGCAGCTTGGCCGGGCCAGGGGGTAATGAAAAACTGTTTTTT.

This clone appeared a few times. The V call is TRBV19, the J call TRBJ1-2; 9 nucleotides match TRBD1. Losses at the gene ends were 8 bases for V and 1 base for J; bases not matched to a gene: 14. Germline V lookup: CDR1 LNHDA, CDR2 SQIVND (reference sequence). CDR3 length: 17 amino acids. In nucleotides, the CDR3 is TGTGCCAGTCAACTCGCCGGGACAGGGAGTGGTAACTATGGCTACACCTTC. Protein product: CASQLAGTGSGNYGYTF.

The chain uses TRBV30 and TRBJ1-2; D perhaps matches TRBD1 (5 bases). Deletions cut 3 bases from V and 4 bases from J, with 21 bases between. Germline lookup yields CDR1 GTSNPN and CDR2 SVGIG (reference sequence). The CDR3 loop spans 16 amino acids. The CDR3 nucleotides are TGTGCCTGGAGCCCGTGGAATCCGGGACGAGTCTATGGCTACACCTTC. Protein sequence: CAWSPWNPGRVYGYTF.